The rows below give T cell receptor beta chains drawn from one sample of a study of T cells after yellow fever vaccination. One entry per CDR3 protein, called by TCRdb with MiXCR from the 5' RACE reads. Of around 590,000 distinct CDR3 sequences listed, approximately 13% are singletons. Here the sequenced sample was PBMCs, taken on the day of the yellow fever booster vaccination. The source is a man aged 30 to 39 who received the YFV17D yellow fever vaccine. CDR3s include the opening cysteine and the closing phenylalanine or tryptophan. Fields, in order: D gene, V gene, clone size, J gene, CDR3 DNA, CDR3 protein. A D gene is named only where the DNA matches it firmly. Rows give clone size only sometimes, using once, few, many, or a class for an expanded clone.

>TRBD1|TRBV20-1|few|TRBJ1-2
TGCAGTGCTAGAAACAGGGGCGCGTTGAATGGCTACACCTTC
CSARNRGALNGYTF
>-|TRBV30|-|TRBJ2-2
TGTGCCTGGACTTCCCGGGACCTGAGCGGGGAGCTGTTTTTT
CAWTSRDLSGELFF
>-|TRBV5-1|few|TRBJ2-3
TGCGCCAGCAGCTCAACTTTGACCCAAGTTACAGATACGCAGTATTTT
CASSSTLTQVTDTQYF
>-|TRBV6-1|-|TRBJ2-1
TGTGCCAGCGGGGGAGTAACCGATGAGCAGTTCTTC
CASGGVTDEQFF
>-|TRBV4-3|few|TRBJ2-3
TGCGCCAGCAGCCACGACCTTGACAGCACAGATACGCAGTATTTT
CASSHDLDSTDTQYF
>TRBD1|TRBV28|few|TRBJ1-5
TGTGCCAGCAGTTTAGAGGGGGCCTATCGGCCCCAGCATTTT
CASSLEGAYRPQHF
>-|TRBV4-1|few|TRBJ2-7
TGCGCCAGCAGCCAGGGGCTCGGGCTGCCCTTCTACGAGCAGTACTTC
CASSQGLGLPFYEQYF
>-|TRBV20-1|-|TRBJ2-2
TGCAGTGTTAGGGGTTTGATGGGCACCGGGGAGCTGTTTTTT
CSVRGLMGTGELFF
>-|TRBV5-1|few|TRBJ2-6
TGCGCCAGCAGCCCTTATAGAAGTGGGGCCAACGTCCTGACTTTC
CASSPYRSGANVLTF
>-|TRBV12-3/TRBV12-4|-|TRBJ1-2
TGTGCCAGCAGGCAATGGACTGATAACTATGGCTACACCTTC
CASRQWTDNYGYTF
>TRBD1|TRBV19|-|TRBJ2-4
TGTGCCAGTAGCGGGACAGGGGGCTCCAAAAACATTCAGTACTTC
CASSGTGGSKNIQYF
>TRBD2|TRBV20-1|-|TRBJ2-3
TGCAGTGCTACCTTACTAGCGGGAGCAGATACGCAGTATTTT
CSATLLAGADTQYF
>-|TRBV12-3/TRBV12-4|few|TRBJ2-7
TGTGCCAGCAGCTACGACGGAGCCCGATCCTACGAGCAGTACTTC
CASSYDGARSYEQYF
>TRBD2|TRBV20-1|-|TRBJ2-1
TGCAGTGCTCCAGCCGGGACTAGCGGGATCTTGGGGCAGTTCTTC
CSAPAGTSGILGQFF
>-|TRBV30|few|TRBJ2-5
TGTGCCTGGAGTGTACGAAGGATTGGAGAGACCCAGTACTTC
CAWSVRRIGETQYF
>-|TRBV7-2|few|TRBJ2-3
TGTGCCAGCAGCTTAGTTACGGGTACAGATACGCAGTATTTT
CASSLVTGTDTQYF
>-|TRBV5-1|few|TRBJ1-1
TGCGCCAGCAGCTTGGCGGAGGGGTTTGAAGCTTTCTTT
CASSLAEGFEAFF
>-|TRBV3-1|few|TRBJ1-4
TGTGCCAGCCAGTCGGGGGGTGAAAAACTGTTTTTT
CASQSGGEKLFF
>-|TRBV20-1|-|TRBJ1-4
TGCAGTGCTAGGCAAGACAGCTATCATGAAAAACTGTTTTTT
CSARQDSYHEKLFF
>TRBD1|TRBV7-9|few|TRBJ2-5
TGTGCCAGCAGCTTAGCCCCGACAGGGCAAGAGACCCAGTACTTC
CASSLAPTGQETQYF
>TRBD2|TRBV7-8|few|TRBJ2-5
TGTGCCAGCAGCTTAGAACCCAGGGACTACAAAGAGACCCAGTACTTC
CASSLEPRDYKETQYF
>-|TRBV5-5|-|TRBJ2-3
TGTGCCAGCAGCTTGCAGGAGCGCACAGATACGCAGTATTTT
CASSLQERTDTQYF